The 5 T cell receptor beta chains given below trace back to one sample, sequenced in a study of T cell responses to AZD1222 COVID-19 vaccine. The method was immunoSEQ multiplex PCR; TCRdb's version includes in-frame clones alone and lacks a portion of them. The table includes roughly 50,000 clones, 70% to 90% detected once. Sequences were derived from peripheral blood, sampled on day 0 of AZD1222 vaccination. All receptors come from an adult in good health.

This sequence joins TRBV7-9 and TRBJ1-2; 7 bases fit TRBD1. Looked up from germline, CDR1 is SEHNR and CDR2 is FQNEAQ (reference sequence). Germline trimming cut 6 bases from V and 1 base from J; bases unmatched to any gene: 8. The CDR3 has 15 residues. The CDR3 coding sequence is TGTGCCAGCAGACGTACAGGGGACCATAACTATGGCTACACCTTC. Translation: CASRRTGDHNYGYTF.

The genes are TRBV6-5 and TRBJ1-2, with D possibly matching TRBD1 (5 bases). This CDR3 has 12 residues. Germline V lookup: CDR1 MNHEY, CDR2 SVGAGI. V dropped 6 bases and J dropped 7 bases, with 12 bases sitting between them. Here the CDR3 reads CASSSRDLGYTF. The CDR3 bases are TGTGCCAGCAGCAGCCGGGACCTTGGCTACACCTTC.

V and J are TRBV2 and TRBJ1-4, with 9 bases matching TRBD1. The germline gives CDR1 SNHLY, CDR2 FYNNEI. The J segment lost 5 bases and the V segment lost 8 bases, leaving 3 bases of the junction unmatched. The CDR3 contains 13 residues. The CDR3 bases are TGTGCCAGCGTCGGGACAGGGAATGAAAAACTGTTTTTT. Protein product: CASVGTGNEKLFF. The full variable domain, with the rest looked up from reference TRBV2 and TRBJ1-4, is EPEVTQTPSHQVTQMGQEVILRCVPISNHLYFYWYRQILGQKVEFLVSFYNNEISEKSEIFDDQFSVERPDGSNFTLKIRSTKLEDSAMYFCASVGTGNEKLFFGSGTQLSVL.

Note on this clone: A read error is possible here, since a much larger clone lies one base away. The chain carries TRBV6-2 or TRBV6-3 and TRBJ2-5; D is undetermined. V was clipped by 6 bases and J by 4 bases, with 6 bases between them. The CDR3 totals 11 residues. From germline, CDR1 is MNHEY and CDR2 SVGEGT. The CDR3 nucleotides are TGTGCCAGCAGCCACGGAGAGACCCAGTACTTC. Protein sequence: CASSHGETQYF.

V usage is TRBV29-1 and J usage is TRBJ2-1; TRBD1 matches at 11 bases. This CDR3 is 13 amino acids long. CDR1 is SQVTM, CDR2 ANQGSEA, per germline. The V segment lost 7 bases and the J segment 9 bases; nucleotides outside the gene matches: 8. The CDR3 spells CSARTGGYGEQFF. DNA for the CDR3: TGCAGCGCCAGGACAGGGGGCTACGGTGAGCAGTTCTTC.